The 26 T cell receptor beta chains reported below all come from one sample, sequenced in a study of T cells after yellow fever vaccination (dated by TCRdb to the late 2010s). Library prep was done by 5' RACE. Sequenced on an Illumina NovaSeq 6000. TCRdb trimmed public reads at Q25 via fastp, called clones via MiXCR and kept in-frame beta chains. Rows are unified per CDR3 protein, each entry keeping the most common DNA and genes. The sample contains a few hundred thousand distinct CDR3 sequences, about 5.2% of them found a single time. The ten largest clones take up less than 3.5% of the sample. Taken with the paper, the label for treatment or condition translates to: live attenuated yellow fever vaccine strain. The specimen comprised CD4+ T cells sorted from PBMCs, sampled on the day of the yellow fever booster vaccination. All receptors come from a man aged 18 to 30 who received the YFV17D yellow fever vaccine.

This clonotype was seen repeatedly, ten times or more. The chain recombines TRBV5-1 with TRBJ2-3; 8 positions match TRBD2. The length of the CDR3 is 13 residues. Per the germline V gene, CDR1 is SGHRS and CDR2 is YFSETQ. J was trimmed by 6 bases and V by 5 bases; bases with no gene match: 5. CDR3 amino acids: CASSSGDVDTQYF. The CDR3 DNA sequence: TGCGCCAGCAGTAGCGGGGACGTGGATACGCAGTATTTT.

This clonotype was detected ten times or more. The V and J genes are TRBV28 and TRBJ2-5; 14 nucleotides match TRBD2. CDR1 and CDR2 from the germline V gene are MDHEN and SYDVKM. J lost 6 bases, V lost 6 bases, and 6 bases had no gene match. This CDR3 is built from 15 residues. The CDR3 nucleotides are TGTGCCAGCAGCACGGGGACTAGCGGGGGAAAGACCCAGTACTTC. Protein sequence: CASSTGTSGGKTQYF.

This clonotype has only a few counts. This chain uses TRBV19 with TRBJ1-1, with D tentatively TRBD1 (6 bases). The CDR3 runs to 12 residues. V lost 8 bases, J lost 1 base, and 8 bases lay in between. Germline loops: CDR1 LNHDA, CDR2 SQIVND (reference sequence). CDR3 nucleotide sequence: TGTGCCAGTGGACAGCGGAACACTGAAGCTTTCTTT. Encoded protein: CASGQRNTEAFF.

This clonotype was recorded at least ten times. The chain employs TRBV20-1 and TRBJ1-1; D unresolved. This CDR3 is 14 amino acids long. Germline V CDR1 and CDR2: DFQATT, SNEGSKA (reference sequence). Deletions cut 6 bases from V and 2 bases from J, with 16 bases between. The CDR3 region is CSALDARLNTEAFF. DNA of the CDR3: TGCAGTGCCCTAGACGCCCGCCTAAACACTGAAGCTTTCTTT.

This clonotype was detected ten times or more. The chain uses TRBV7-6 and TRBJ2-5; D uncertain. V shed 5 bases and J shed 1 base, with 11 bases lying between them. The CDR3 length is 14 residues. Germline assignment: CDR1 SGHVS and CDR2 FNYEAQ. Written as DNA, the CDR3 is TGTGCCAGCAGCCACGGCGACCGCCAAGAGACCCAGTACTTC. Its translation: CASSHGDRQETQYF.

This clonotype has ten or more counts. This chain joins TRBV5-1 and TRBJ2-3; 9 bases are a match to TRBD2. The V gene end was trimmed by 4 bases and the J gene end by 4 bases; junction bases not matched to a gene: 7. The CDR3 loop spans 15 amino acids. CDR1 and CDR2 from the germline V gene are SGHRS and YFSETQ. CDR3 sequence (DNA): TGCGCCAGCAGCATTAGCGGGGGAGGGCCAGATACGCAGTATTTT. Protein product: CASSISGGGPDTQYF. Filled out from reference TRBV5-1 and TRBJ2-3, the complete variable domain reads KAGVTQTPRYLIKTRGQQVTLSCSPISGHRSVSWYQQTPGQGLQFLFEYFSETQRNKGNFPGRFSGRQFSNSRSEMNVSTLELGDSALYLCASSISGGGPDTQYFGPGTRLTVL.

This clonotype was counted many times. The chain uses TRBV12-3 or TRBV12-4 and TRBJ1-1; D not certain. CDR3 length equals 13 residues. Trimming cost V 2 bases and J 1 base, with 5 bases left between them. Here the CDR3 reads CASSLQANTEAFF. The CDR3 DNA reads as TGTGCCAGCAGTTTACAAGCGAACACTGAAGCTTTCTTT.

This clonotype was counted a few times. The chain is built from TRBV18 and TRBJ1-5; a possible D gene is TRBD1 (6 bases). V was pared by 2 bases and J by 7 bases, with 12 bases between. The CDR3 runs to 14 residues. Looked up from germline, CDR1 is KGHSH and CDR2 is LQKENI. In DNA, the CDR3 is TGTGCCAGCTCACCAGTGACAGGCCTCCAGCCCCAGCATTTT. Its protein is CASSPVTGLQPQHF.

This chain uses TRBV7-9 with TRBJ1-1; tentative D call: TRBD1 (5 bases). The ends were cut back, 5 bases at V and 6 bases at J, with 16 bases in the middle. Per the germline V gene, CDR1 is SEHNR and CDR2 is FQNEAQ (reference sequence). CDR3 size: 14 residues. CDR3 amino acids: CASSPAARGAEAFF. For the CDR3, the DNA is TGTGCCAGCAGCCCTGCGGCTCGGGGGGCTGAAGCTTTCTTT.

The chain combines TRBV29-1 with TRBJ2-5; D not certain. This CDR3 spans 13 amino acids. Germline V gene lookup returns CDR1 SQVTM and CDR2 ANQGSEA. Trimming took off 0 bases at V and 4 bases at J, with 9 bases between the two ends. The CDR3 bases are TGCAGCGTTGAAGATCCCGCAGGAGAGACCCAGTACTTC. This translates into CSVEDPAGETQYF.

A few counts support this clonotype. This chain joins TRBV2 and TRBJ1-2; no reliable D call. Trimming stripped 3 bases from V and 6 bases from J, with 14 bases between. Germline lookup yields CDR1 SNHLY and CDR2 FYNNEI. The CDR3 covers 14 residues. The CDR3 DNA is TGTGCCAGCAGTGAGACGGTGGGGTATCATGGCTACACCTTC. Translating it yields CASSETVGYHGYTF.

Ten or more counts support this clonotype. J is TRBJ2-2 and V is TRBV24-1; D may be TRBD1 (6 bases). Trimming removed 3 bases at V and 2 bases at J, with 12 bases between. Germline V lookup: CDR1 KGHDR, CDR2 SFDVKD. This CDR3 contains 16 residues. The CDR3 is CATSDTGTFNTGELFF. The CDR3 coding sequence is TGTGCCACCAGTGATACCGGGACATTCAACACCGGGGAGCTGTTTTTT.

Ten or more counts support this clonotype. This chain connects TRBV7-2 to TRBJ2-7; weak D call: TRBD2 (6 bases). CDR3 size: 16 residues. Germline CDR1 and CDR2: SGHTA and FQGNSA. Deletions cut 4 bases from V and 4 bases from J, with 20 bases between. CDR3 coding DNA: TGTGCCAGCAGCTCGCGGGACGGGATGCCCCATTACGAGCAGTACTTC. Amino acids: CASSSRDGMPHYEQYF.

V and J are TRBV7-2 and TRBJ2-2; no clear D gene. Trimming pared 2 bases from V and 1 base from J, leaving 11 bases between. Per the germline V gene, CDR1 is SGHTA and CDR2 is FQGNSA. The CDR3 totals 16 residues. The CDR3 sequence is CASSLRIDLNTGELFF. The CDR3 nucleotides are TGTGCCAGCAGCTTACGGATCGACCTGAACACCGGGGAGCTGTTTTTT.

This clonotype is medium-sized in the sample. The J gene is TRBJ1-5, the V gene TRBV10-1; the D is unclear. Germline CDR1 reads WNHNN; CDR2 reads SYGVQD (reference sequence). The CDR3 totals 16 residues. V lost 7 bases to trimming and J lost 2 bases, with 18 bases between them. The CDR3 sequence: CASNSRPPEGNQPQHF. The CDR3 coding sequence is TGCGCCAGCAATTCGAGGCCCCCCGAAGGCAATCAGCCCCAGCATTTT.

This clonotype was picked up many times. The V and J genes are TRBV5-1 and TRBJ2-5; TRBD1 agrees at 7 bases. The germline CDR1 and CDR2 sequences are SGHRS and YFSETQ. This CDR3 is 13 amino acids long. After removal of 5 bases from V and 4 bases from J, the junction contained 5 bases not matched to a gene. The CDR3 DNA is TGCGCCAGCAGGGTTACAGGGGTAGAGACCCAGTACTTC. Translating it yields CASRVTGVETQYF.

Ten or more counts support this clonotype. The chain's CDR3 is CASSLGEGSTEAFF. Here the CDR3 DNA reads TGCGCCAGCAGCTTGGGTGAAGGGAGCACTGAAGCTTTCTTT. The genes are TRBV5-1 and TRBJ1-1; no clear D. This CDR3 is 14 amino acids long. Germline lookup yields CDR1 SGHRS and CDR2 YFSETQ. The V and J ends lost 0 bases and 4 bases respectively, with 10 bases between them.

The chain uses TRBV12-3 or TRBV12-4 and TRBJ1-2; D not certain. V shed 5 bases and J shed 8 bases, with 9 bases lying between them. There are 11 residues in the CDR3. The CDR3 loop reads CASSRTRGYTF. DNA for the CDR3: TGTGCCAGCAGTAGGACTCGAGGCTACACCTTC.

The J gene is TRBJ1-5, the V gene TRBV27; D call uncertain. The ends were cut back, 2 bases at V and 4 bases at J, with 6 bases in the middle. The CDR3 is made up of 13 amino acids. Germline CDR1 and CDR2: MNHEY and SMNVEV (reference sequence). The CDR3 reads CASSLEWNQPQHF. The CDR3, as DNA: TGTGCCAGCAGTTTAGAGTGGAATCAGCCCCAGCATTTT.

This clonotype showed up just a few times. The CDR3 loop reads CASTHQVVHEQYV. The CDR3 DNA reads as TGTGCCAGCACACACCAGGTAGTCCACGAGCAGTACGTC. This chain links TRBV2 with TRBJ2-7; D is unclear. Trimming removed 7 bases from V and 5 bases from J, with 15 bases in between. CDR3 size: 13 residues. Germline lookup yields CDR1 SNHLY and CDR2 FYNNEI.

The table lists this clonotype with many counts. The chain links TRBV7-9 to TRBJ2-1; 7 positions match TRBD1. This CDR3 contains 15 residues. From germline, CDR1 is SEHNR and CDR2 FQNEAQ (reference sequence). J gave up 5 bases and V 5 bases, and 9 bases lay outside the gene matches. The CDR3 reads CASSPRTGGNNEQFF. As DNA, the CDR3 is TGTGCCAGCAGCCCCCGGACAGGAGGTAACAATGAGCAGTTCTTC.

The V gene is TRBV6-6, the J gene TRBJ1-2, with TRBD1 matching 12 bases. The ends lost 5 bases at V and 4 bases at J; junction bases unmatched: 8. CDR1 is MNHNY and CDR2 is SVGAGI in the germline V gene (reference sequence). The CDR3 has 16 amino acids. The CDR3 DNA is TGTGCCAGCAGTAGCCGGGACAGGGGGCTGGTCTATGGCTACACCTTC. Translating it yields CASSSRDRGLVYGYTF.

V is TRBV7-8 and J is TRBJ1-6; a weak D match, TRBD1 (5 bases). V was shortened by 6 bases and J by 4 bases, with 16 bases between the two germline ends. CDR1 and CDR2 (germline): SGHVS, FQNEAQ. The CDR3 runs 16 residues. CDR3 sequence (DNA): TGTGCCAGCAGTCCGGGACCTACATCATATAATTCACCCCTCCACTTT. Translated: CASSPGPTSYNSPLHF.

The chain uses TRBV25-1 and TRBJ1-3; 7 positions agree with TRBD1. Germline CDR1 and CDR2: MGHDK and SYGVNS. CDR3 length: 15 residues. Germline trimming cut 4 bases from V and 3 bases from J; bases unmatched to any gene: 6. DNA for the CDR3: TGTGCCAGCAGTGCATGGACAGGTTATGGAAACACCATATATTTT. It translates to CASSAWTGYGNTIYF.

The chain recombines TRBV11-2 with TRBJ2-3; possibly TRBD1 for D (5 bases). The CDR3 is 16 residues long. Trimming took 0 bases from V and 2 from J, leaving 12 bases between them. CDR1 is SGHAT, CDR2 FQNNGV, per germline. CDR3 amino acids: CASSLDPLGATDTQYF. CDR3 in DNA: TGTGCCAGCAGCTTAGATCCGTTAGGGGCCACAGATACGCAGTATTTT.

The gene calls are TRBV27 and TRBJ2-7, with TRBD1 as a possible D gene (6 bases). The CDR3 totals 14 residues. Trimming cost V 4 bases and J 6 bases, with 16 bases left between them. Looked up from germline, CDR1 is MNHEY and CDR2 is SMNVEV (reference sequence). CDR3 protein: CASSSYRVGFEQYV. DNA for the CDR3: TGTGCCAGCAGTTCCTACAGGGTGGGATTCGAGCAGTACGTC.